These 10 T cell receptor beta chains share one sample of origin, sequenced in a study of blood T cell repertoires in COVID-19. Sequenced by immunoSEQ multiplex PCR; TCRdb stores in-frame clones only, minus some. The sample yields 110,000 to 150,000 clones, 75% to 90% seen once. Specimen: PBMCs or T cells enriched from blood (not recorded which). The receptor set was obtained from a man aged 55 to 70 who had recovered from COVID-19.

The chain employs TRBV11-2 and TRBJ1-6; TRBD1 matches at 8 bases. The germline V gene encodes CDR1 SGHAT and CDR2 FQNNGV. V gave up 5 bases and J gave up 8 bases; unmatched junction bases: 14. There are 17 residues in the CDR3. This CDR3 reads CASSLRPLGQGHSPLHF. In DNA form, the CDR3 reads TGTGCCAGCAGCCTTAGGCCCCTCGGACAGGGTCATTCACCCCTCCACTTT.

The chain links TRBV5-4 to TRBJ2-1; 9 bases line up with TRBD2. This CDR3 has 14 residues. Germline loops: CDR1 SGHNT, CDR2 YYREEE (reference sequence). V lost 4 bases and J lost 9; bases outside the gene matches: 8. CDR3 loop: CASSVGGGASEQFF. CDR3 nucleotide sequence: TGTGCCAGCAGCGTGGGCGGGGGGGCCAGTGAGCAGTTCTTC.

The chain is built from TRBV7-2 and TRBJ2-7; D is undetermined. CDR1 and CDR2 from the germline V gene are SGHTA and FQGNSA. Trimming left V 5 bases short and J 4 bases short, with 12 bases between. The CDR3 is made up of 13 amino acids. The CDR3 sequence: CASSTRVTYEQYF. As DNA, the CDR3 is TGTGCCAGCAGCACCCGCGTCACTTACGAGCAGTACTTC.

The chain uses TRBV10-3 and TRBJ1-1, with D tentatively TRBD1 (6 bases). The V end was cut by 3 bases, the J end by 9 bases, with 17 bases between. Germline V CDR1 and CDR2: ENHRY, SYGVKD. CDR3 size: 14 residues. The CDR3 DNA sequence: TGTGCCATCAGTGACCCAGGGACATACACCCAAGCTTTCTTT. It encodes CAISDPGTYTQAFF.

V gene TRBV2 combines with J gene TRBJ1-2; D is ambiguous. Germline CDR1 SNHLY, CDR2 FYNNEI. The CDR3 is 14 residues long. V lost 5 bases and J lost 4, with 14 bases in between. The CDR3 nucleotides are TGTGCCAGCAGTCTCCTTCGGGAAGCCTATGGCTACACCTTC. It is translated as CASSLLREAYGYTF.

The chain carries TRBV12-3 or TRBV12-4 and TRBJ1-2, with 7 positions matching TRBD1. With V trimmed by 5 bases and J by 5 bases, 2 bases remained unmatched. The CDR3 consists of 12 residues. This CDR3 reads CASSRQGYGYTF. As DNA, the CDR3 is TGTGCCAGCAGTAGACAGGGATATGGCTACACCTTC.

The gene calls are TRBV28 and TRBJ1-6, with 11 bases identical to TRBD1. V was pared by 5 bases and J by 0 bases, with 15 bases of the junction left unmatched. The CDR3 length is 21 residues. CDR1 and CDR2 from the germline V gene are MDHEN and SYDVKM. CDR3 protein: CASSRNPGQGVLSSYNSPLHF. CDR3 nucleotides: TGTGCCAGCAGTCGAAACCCGGGACAGGGGGTGCTTAGCTCCTATAATTCACCCCTCCACTTT.

CDR3 bases: TGCGCCAGCAGCCAGCCCTCTAGCCACGAGCAGTACTTC. Amino acid sequence: CASSQPSSHEQYF. The rearrangement joins TRBV4-1 to TRBJ2-7; possibly TRBD2 for D (5 bases). Germline CDR1 MGHRA, CDR2 YSYEKL. V lost 3 bases and J lost 5, with 11 bases in between. The CDR3 length is 13 residues.

The chain joins TRBV5-4 to TRBJ1-2; D is unclear. Germline-derived CDR1 and CDR2 are SGHNT and YYREEE (reference sequence). V was pared by 4 bases and J by 1 base, with 20 bases between. There are 17 residues in the CDR3. The CDR3 DNA reads as TGTGCCAGCAGCCCCGCCTCTTTGCGGGAGGGTAACTATGGCTACACCTTC. Translating it yields CASSPASLREGNYGYTF. The full variable domain, rest sourced from reference TRBV5-4 and TRBJ1-2, is ETGVTQSPTHLIKTRGQQVTLRCSSQSGHNTVSWYQQALGQGPQFIFQYYREEENGRGNFPPRFSGLQFPNYSSELNVNALELDDSALYLCASSPASLREGNYGYTFGSGTRLTVV.

The V gene is TRBV19, the J gene TRBJ1-2, with 9 bases fitting TRBD1. CDR1 and CDR2 (germline): LNHDA, SQIVND (reference sequence). The V gene end was trimmed by 7 bases and the J gene end by 6 bases; junction bases not matched to a gene: 6. The CDR3 consists of 13 residues. The CDR3: CASIETGGDGYTF. CDR3 coding DNA: TGTGCCAGTATCGAGACAGGGGGGGATGGCTACACCTTC.